One and the same sample provided the 20 T cell receptor beta chains below, sequenced in a study of blood T cell repertoires in COVID-19. Assay: immunoSEQ multiplex PCR; the TCRdb copy retains only in-frame clones and omits some. This sample has roughly 670,000 clones; 75% to 90% occur once, and the top ten carry roughly 0.25%. The sample was peripheral blood. These receptors were collected from a woman between 18 and 29 years old with acute or convalescent COVID-19.

The rearrangement links TRBV6-4 to TRBJ1-2; D might be TRBD1 (5 bases). This CDR3 region has 16 residues. The V end lost 3 bases, the J end lost 8 bases, and 22 bases lay between the germline ends. Germline-derived CDR1 and CDR2 are MRHNA and SNTAGT. Here the CDR3 reads CASSEQGNVAFGGYTF. The CDR3 DNA reads as TGTGCCAGCAGTGAGCAGGGAAACGTTGCGTTCGGGGGCTACACCTTC.

The V and J genes are TRBV29-1 and TRBJ1-1; 7 nucleotides match TRBD1. Germline V lookup: CDR1 SQVTM, CDR2 ANQGSEA. Trimming removed 6 bases from V and 5 bases from J; junction bases left unmatched: 12. The CDR3 has 14 amino acids. The CDR3 bases are TGCAGCGTGGCCCGACAGGGAATCGGAACTGAAGCTTTCTTT. This gives the protein CSVARQGIGTEAFF.

In this sample, this clone turned up once. V usage is TRBV6-5 and J usage is TRBJ2-2, with 8 bases that match TRBD2. Germline assignment: CDR1 MNHEY and CDR2 SVGAGI. This CDR3 has 15 residues. Trimming took 7 bases from V and 2 from J; bases not matched to a gene: 6. For the CDR3, the DNA is TGTGCCAGCAACCCACTAGCGGACAACACCGGGGAGCTGTTTTTT. Translating gives CASNPLADNTGELFF.

The gene calls are TRBV7-2 and TRBJ1-2; TRBD1 is a possible D gene (5 bases). With 3 bases removed from V and 5 bases from J, the gap between germline ends came to 7 bases. This CDR3 has 12 residues. Germline loops: CDR1 SGHTA, CDR2 FQGNSA. The CDR3, as DNA: TGTGCCAGCAGCTTGGAGGGGTATGGCTACACCTTC. It encodes CASSLEGYGYTF. The full variable domain, rest sourced from reference TRBV7-2 and TRBJ1-2, is GAGVSQSPSNKVTEKGKDVELRCDPISGHTALYWYRQSLGQGLEFLIYFQGNSAPDKSGLPSDRFSAERTGGSVSTLTIQRTQQEDSAVYLCASSLEGYGYTFGSGTRLTVV.

This clone was seen only a few times. CDR3 DNA: TGCGCCAGCAGCCAAGATCGAATCAGACAGGGGCATTCTGGAAACACCATATATTTT. Translating gives CASSQDRIRQGHSGNTIYF. The genes are TRBV4-1 and TRBJ1-3; TRBD1 aligns across 8 bases. CDR3 length equals 19 residues. V dropped 0 bases and J dropped 1; count of bases not matched to a gene: 11. In germline, CDR1 is MGHRA, CDR2 YSYEKL.

This chain joins TRBV2 and TRBJ1-6; D is undetermined. Trimming removed 4 bases from V and 5 bases from J, with 18 bases in between. The CDR3 spans 17 residues. CDR1 SNHLY and CDR2 FYNNEI come from the germline V gene. The CDR3 DNA sequence: TGTGCCAGCAGTGCCAGACTCACCATCAGAGATAATTCACCCCTCCACTTT. Translated: CASSARLTIRDNSPLHF.

CDR3 coding DNA: TGTGCCAGCAGTGACCAAAGGGGGGGGGCTTTCTTT. Protein: CASSDQRGGAFF. The chain employs TRBV6-1 and TRBJ1-1; TRBD1 might be the D (6 bases). Germline V lookup: CDR1 MNHNS, CDR2 SASEGT. CDR3 length: 12 residues. Trimming shortened V by 3 bases and J by 11 bases, and 13 bases separated the two germline ends.

This chain uses TRBV7-9 with TRBJ1-1; 7 bases agree with TRBD1. This CDR3 spans 15 amino acids. Germline trimming cut 11 bases from V and 4 bases from J; bases unmatched to any gene: 16. From germline, CDR1 is SEHNR and CDR2 FQNEAQ (reference sequence). The CDR3 bases are TGTGCCGCCAGGGGGACGTCCTTTCGAGGCACTGAAGCTTTCTTT. Translation gives CAARGTSFRGTEAFF.

This chain links TRBV5-1 with TRBJ1-2, with D possibly being TRBD1 (5 bases). The germline V and J ends were trimmed by 0 bases and 7 bases, with 19 bases remaining between them. This CDR3 region has 16 residues. Germline values: CDR1 SGHRS, CDR2 YFSETQ. CDR3 sequence (DNA): TGCGCCAGCAGCTTGGCCGTGTTTTCGACAGCGGGTGGCTACACCTTC. Amino acids: CASSLAVFSTAGGYTF.

This clone was detected a few times. This chain connects TRBV25-1 to TRBJ1-4; the match to TRBD1 covers 7 bases. CDR3 length equals 14 residues. The germline V gene encodes CDR1 MGHDK and CDR2 SYGVNS. After removal of 6 bases from V and 7 bases from J, the junction contained 8 bases not matched to a gene. CDR3 sequence: CASSETGSGEKLFF. The CDR3 DNA reads TGTGCCAGCAGCGAGACAGGGTCGGGTGAAAAACTGTTTTTT. Drawing the rest from reference TRBV25-1 and TRBJ1-4, the complete variable domain is EADIYQTPRYLVIGTGKKITLECSQTMGHDKMYWYQQDPGMELHLIHYSYGVNSTEKGDLSSESTVSRIRTEHFPLTLESARPSHTSQYLCASSETGSGEKLFFGSGTQLSVL.

The rearrangement joins TRBV5-1 to TRBJ2-6; D is unresolved. The germline gives CDR1 SGHRS, CDR2 YFSETQ. The ends were cut back, 4 bases at V and 2 bases at J, with 7 bases in the middle. This CDR3 comprises 14 residues. CDR3 residues: CASSLDTGANVLTF. The CDR3, as DNA: TGCGCCAGCAGCCTCGACACTGGGGCCAACGTCCTGACTTTC.

The chain recombines TRBV5-1 with TRBJ2-4; tentative D call: TRBD2 (6 bases). The CDR3 is 16 amino acids. From germline, CDR1 is SGHRS and CDR2 YFSETQ. Trimming stripped 4 bases from V and 2 bases from J, with 16 bases between. The CDR3 is CASSILYRGSKNIQYF. In DNA, the CDR3 is TGCGCCAGCAGCATATTGTACCGGGGGTCCAAAAACATTCAGTACTTC.

The chain joins TRBV29-1 to TRBJ2-7; the D gene is possibly TRBD2 (6 bases). Looked up from germline, CDR1 is SQVTM and CDR2 is ANQGSEA. V lost 6 bases to trimming and J lost 1 base, with 13 bases between them. This CDR3 contains 13 residues. The CDR3 reads CSVGGVNSYEQYF. DNA for the CDR3: TGCAGCGTGGGGGGAGTCAATTCCTACGAGCAGTACTTC.

The V and J genes are TRBV27 and TRBJ2-3, with D possibly matching TRBD2 (6 bases). Trimming pared 6 bases from V and 6 bases from J, leaving 16 bases between. Germline V gene sequence: CDR1 MNHEY, CDR2 SMNVEV (reference sequence). The CDR3 length is 14 residues. This CDR3 is CASRPTGVLDTQYF. The CDR3 DNA reads TGTGCCAGCAGGCCCACGGGGGTTTTGGATACGCAGTATTTT.

The chain couples TRBV5-1 to TRBJ2-1, with 11 bases identical to TRBD1. V shed 4 bases and J 8 bases; nucleotides not matched to a gene: 14. Germline V gene sequence: CDR1 SGHRS, CDR2 YFSETQ. CDR3 length equals 17 residues. CDR3 protein: CASSQFPMGQGGDEQFF. CDR3 sequence (DNA): TGCGCCAGCAGCCAATTCCCGATGGGACAGGGGGGTGATGAGCAGTTCTTC.

V usage is TRBV30 and J usage is TRBJ2-7; TRBD1 might be the D (5 bases). Germline loops: CDR1 GTSNPN, CDR2 SVGIG (reference sequence). The CDR3 runs 15 residues. V was cut by 0 bases and J by 6 bases, with 18 bases left in between. CDR3 loop: CAWSVRRSQGVEQYF. CDR3 bases: TGTGCCTGGAGTGTACGGCGGTCCCAAGGGGTCGAGCAGTACTTC. The complete variable domain, with remaining parts taken from reference TRBV30 and TRBJ2-7, reads SQTIHQWPATLVQPVGSPLSLECTVEGTSNPNLYWYRQAAGRGLQLLFYSVGIGQISSEVPQNLSASRPQDRQFILSSKKLLLSDSGFYLCAWSVRRSQGVEQYFGPGTRLTVT.

This rearrangement joins TRBV29-1 to TRBJ2-7; D perhaps matches TRBD1 (5 bases). Germline V CDR1 and CDR2: SQVTM, ANQGSEA. The CDR3 spans 14 residues. V was shortened by 6 bases and J by 0 bases, with 15 bases between the two germline ends. The CDR3 DNA sequence: TGCAGCGTCGCAGGGAAGGATAGCTCCTACGAGCAGTACTTC. It codes for CSVAGKDSSYEQYF.

This clone was found once. The gene calls are TRBV6-5 and TRBJ1-2; TRBD1 matches 7 bases. The CDR3 runs to 16 residues. Germline V gene sequence: CDR1 MNHEY, CDR2 SVGAGI. J lost 0 bases, V lost 2 bases, and 6 bases had no gene match. DNA of the CDR3: TGTGCCAGCAGTTACGACAGGGCCATTTCTAACTATGGCTACACCTTC. Translating gives CASSYDRAISNYGYTF.

This chain links TRBV14 with TRBJ2-3; no definite D call. V was shortened by 4 bases and J by 4 bases, with 18 bases between the two germline ends. Looked up from germline, CDR1 is SGHDN and CDR2 is FVKESK. This CDR3 is 16 amino acids long. The CDR3, as DNA: TGTGCCAGCAGCCTCACTACCCGAGGTTTTGCAGATACGCAGTATTTT. Its protein is CASSLTTRGFADTQYF.

V gene TRBV30 combines with J gene TRBJ1-1; the D is unclear. This CDR3 has 10 residues. Germline V gene data show CDR1 as GTSNPN and CDR2 as SVGIG (reference sequence). Trimming stripped 6 bases from V and 5 bases from J, with 7 bases between. CDR3 region: CACLLTEAFF. The CDR3 bases are TGTGCCTGCTTGTTGACTGAAGCTTTCTTT.